These 18 T cell receptor beta chains came from one sample sequenced in a study of T cells in women clearing cervical HPV infection. Produced via immunoSEQ multiplex PCR; TCRdb's table is partial and in-frame only. Its listing shows about 40,000 clones. Sequenced material: blood buffy coat. The receptors shown here come from a woman aged 18 to 69 with a cervical HPV16 infection that either progressed to CIN3+ or cleared (not recorded which).

As to this clone: Read coverage stops 3 residues before the CDR3 terminus; the germline J gene supplies the remainder. The rearrangement uses TRBV5-5 and TRBJ1-2, with 7 bases matching TRBD1. Germline CDR1 SGHKS, CDR2 YYEKEE (reference sequence). The CDR3 totals 15 residues. The V gene end was trimmed by 3 bases and the J gene end by 4 bases; junction bases not matched to a gene: 9. The covered CDR3 bases are TGTGCCAGCAGCTCCACCCGACAGGGAAGCTATGGC. Translation gives CASSSTRQGSYG. The full CDR3 protein is CASSSTRQGSYGYTF.

Worth noting for this clone: The read ends 3 residues shy of where the CDR3 ends; the end is completed using the germline J gene. This chain uses TRBV27 with TRBJ1-6, with D perhaps TRBD1 (6 bases). Germline V lookup: CDR1 MNHEY, CDR2 SMNVEV (reference sequence). V lost 5 bases and J lost 12, with 20 bases in between. CDR3 length equals 15 residues. Incomplete CDR3 DNA: TGTGCCAGCAGTGAGACAGGCCCTATTCTGCTACCC. It encodes CASSETGPILLP. The CDR3 as a whole reads CASSETGPILLPLHF.

This clone shows up as medium-sized by frequency. The read falls 3 residues short of the CDR3 end, and the missing part is taken from the germline J gene. The J gene is TRBJ2-6, the V gene TRBV29-1, with D unresolved. Germline V CDR1 and CDR2: SQVTM, ANQGSEA. V gave up 4 bases and J gave up 0 bases, with 4 bases separating them. This CDR3 is 13 amino acids long. CDR3 sequence reads: CSVASSGANVLTF. The DNA read from the CDR3 is TGCAGCGTTGCTAGCTCTGGGGCCAACGTC.

A note on this clone: The read terminates 3 residues ahead of where the CDR3 ends, so the germline J gene completes it. The chain has TRBV30 and TRBJ1-1; D possibly corresponds to TRBD1 (5 bases). Trimming pared 4 bases from V and 3 bases from J, leaving 18 bases between. CDR1 is GTSNPN and CDR2 is SVGIG in the germline V gene (reference sequence). CDR3 length: 15 residues. The sequenced part of the CDR3 DNA is TGTGCCTGGAACTCTCCCTCGGGGGGGGACACTGAA. Translating it yields CAWNSPSGGDTE. The CDR3 in its entirety is CAWNSPSGGDTEAFF.

On this clone itself: The observed sequence ends 3 residues before the CDR3 terminus, with the missing tail filled in from the germline J gene. The chain has TRBV20-1 and TRBJ2-7; 7 nucleotides agree with TRBD2. The CDR3 sequence is 15 residues long. Per the germline V gene, CDR1 is DFQATT and CDR2 is SNEGSKA (reference sequence). With 0 bases clipped from V and 6 bases from J, the junction kept 11 bases outside the gene matches. The CDR3 bases that were read are TGCAGTGCTAGAGATGAGGGAGGACTAGTGGGCGAG. It yields the protein CSARDEGGLVGE. The CDR3 in full is CSARDEGGLVGEQYF.

On this clone itself: The sequence runs out 3 residues before the end of the CDR3; the remainder is reconstructed from the germline J gene. This sequence joins TRBV19 and TRBJ1-2; 10 nucleotides align to TRBD1. Losses at the gene ends were 7 bases for V and 0 bases for J; bases not matched to a gene: 11. The CDR3 is 17 residues long. Germline CDR1 LNHDA, CDR2 SQIVND (reference sequence). The sequenced CDR3 bases are TGTGCCAGTACCGAGGGGGGGACAGGGGCTACTAACTATGGC. It translates to CASTEGGTGATNYG. The entire CDR3 reads CASTEGGTGATNYGYTF.

For this clone: Sequencing ends 3 residues short of the CDR3 end; the germline J gene provides the rest. The rearrangement uses TRBV20-1 and TRBJ2-1; TRBD2 might be the D (6 bases). The CDR3 length is 14 residues. Germline lookup yields CDR1 DFQATT and CDR2 SNEGSKA (reference sequence). V dropped 4 bases and J dropped 2 bases, with 12 bases sitting between them. CDR3 amino acids: CSAKRAGPYNEQFF. The CDR3 bases that were read are TGCAGTGCTAAGCGGGCCGGGCCCTACAATGAG.

Details on this clone: The CDR3 end lies 3 residues beyond the end of the read and is filled in from the germline J gene. The V gene is TRBV3-1 (or the pseudogene TRBV3-2), the J gene TRBJ2-1, with 13 bases fitting TRBD2. Germline-derived CDR1 and CDR2 are LGHDT and YNNKEL (reference sequence). V gave up 6 bases and J gave up 3 bases; unmatched junction bases: 2. There are 15 residues in the CDR3. Partial CDR3 DNA: TGTGCCAGCAGAGGGACTAGCGGGGACTACAATGAG. It specifies CASRGTSGDYNE. The whole CDR3 sequence reads CASRGTSGDYNEQFF.

For this clone: The CDR3 is cut off 3 residues early in the read; its end comes from the germline J gene. The gene calls are TRBV30 and TRBJ1-1; possible D gene TRBD1, 5 bases. The CDR3 spans 13 residues. With 2 bases removed from V and 1 base from J, the gap between germline ends came to 8 bases. CDR1 is GTSNPN and CDR2 is SVGIG in the germline V gene (reference sequence). The DNA read from the CDR3 is TGTGCCTGGAGTTGGGGCGCGAACACTGAA. Translated, it gives CAWSWGANTE. The full CDR3 sequence reads CAWSWGANTEAFF.

Comment on this clone: The read gets to within 3 residues of the CDR3 end, and the germline J gene fills in the rest. V usage is TRBV7-9 and J usage is TRBJ1-2; 9 nucleotides agree with TRBD1. Germline-derived CDR1 and CDR2 are SEHNR and FQNEAQ (reference sequence). This CDR3 region has 13 residues. The CDR3: CASSIQGAHDYTF. The CDR3 bases that were read are TGTGCCAGCAGCATACAGGGGGCCCACGAC. The whole variable domain, filled in from reference TRBV7-9 and TRBJ1-2, reads DTGVSQNPRHKITKRGQNVTFRCDPISEHNRLYWYRQTLGQGPEFLTYFQNEAQLEKSRLLSDRFSAERPKGSFSTLEIQRTEQGDSAMYLCASSIQGAHDYTFGSGTRLTVV.

With regard to this clone: The read ends 3 residues early relative to the CDR3; the germline J gene fills the gap. The rearrangement uses TRBV7-6 and TRBJ2-1; D may be TRBD1 (6 bases). CDR3 length equals 15 residues. The V gene's germline CDR1 is SGHVS and CDR2 FNYEAQ. V lost 4 bases and J 5 bases, leaving 15 bases between the germline ends. The CDR3 DNA, read in part, is TGTGCCAGCAGCTCCGTCCCGGGACAAGACAATGAG. It is translated as CASSSVPGQDNE. The entire CDR3 reads CASSSVPGQDNEQFF.

On this clone itself: The read is 3 residues too short to cover the CDR3 end, so that end is filled in from the germline J gene. V usage is TRBV7-2 and J usage is TRBJ1-1; TRBD1 might be the D (6 bases). V lost 3 bases and J lost 4, with 12 bases in between. From germline, CDR1 is SGHTA and CDR2 FQGNSA. The CDR3 covers 14 residues. The sequenced part of the CDR3 DNA is TGTGCCAGCAGCTTCCAACAGGGTGGCACTGAA. It translates to CASSFQQGGTE. The entire CDR3 protein is CASSFQQGGTEAFF.

As for this clone: The read is 3 residues too short to cover the CDR3 end, so that end is filled in from the germline J gene. The V gene is TRBV6-2 or TRBV6-3, the J gene TRBJ2-5; 7 bases match TRBD2. This CDR3 spans 15 amino acids. Germline CDR1 MNHEY, CDR2 SVGEGT. The J segment lost 3 bases and the V segment lost 0 bases, leaving 4 bases of the junction unmatched. The covered CDR3 bases are TGTGCCAGCAGTTACTCGGGGGGGGTTGAAGAGACC. Amino acid sequence: CASSYSGGVEET. The full CDR3 sequence reads CASSYSGGVEETQYF.

As to this clone: The read stops 3 residues short of the end of the CDR3; the missing end is completed from the germline J gene. This chain joins TRBV5-1 and TRBJ2-1; 11 bases map to TRBD2. Germline lookup yields CDR1 SGHRS and CDR2 YFSETQ. The trim removed 4 bases at V and 8 bases at J, leaving 8 bases unmatched. The CDR3 loop spans 15 amino acids. Incomplete CDR3 DNA: TGCGCCAGCAGCCTTAGCGGGAGGGCCCCCGATGAG. The encoded protein is CASSLSGRAPDE. The complete CDR3 reads CASSLSGRAPDEQFF.

Notes on this clone: Coverage ceases 3 residues before the CDR3 finishes, and the germline J gene fills in the end. The gene calls are TRBV18 and TRBJ1-2; a weak D match, TRBD1 (5 bases). Germline-derived CDR1 and CDR2 are KGHSH and LQKENI. The CDR3 contains 14 residues. The covered CDR3 bases are TGTGCCAGCTCACTAGGGGCCGGATGGAATGAC. It encodes CASSLGAGWND. The full CDR3 sequence reads CASSLGAGWNDYTF.

Points on this clone: The CDR3 is cut off 3 residues early in the read; its end comes from the germline J gene. The rearrangement uses TRBV11-2 and TRBJ2-7; tentatively, D is TRBD1 (5 bases). Germline V gene sequence: CDR1 SGHAT, CDR2 FQNNGV. V lost 4 bases, J lost 2 bases, and 15 bases lay in between. The CDR3 contains 15 residues. Incomplete CDR3 DNA: TGTGCCAGCAGCTCCAGGGTGAGTCGAACCTACGAG. It encodes CASSSRVSRTYE. The CDR3 as a whole reads CASSSRVSRTYEQYF.

On this clone: The read is 3 residues too short to cover the CDR3 end, so that end is filled in from the germline J gene. The chain couples TRBV6-1 to TRBJ2-7; TRBD1 matches at 9 bases. CDR3 size: 14 residues. The germline V gene encodes CDR1 MNHNS and CDR2 SASEGT. V was pared by 3 bases and J by 3 bases, with 3 bases of the junction left unmatched. The CDR3 DNA, read in part, is TGTGCCAGCAGTGAGGGACAGGGTTTCTACGAG. It specifies CASSEGQGFYE. The whole CDR3 region reads CASSEGQGFYEQYF.

The CDR3 region is CASSMGTGDTDTQYF. Partial CDR3 DNA: TGTGCCAGTAGCATGGGGACAGGGGACACAGATACG. This chain links TRBV19 with TRBJ2-3, with 10 positions matching TRBD1. The missing CDR3 end, 3 residues past where the read stops, is filled in from the germline J gene. Germline V gene lookup returns CDR1 LNHDA and CDR2 SQIVND (reference sequence). This CDR3 is built from 15 residues. J lost 2 bases, V lost 6 bases, and 5 bases had no gene match.